These 23 T cell receptor beta chains were all obtained from the same sample, sequenced in a study of CD8+ T cells in alopecia areata. Extracted RNA was reverse transcribed into cDNA, the sequencing template. TCRdb's copy holds only in-frame clones and misses some; the assay was immunoSEQ multiplex PCR. Among some 200,000 clones, 50% to 60% were seen once, and the ten largest hold 1.6%. Treatment here: oral pan-JAK inhibitor, 5-10 mg twice daily. Sequencing used CD4+ T cells sorted from blood, obtained at week 4, from a patient treated with tofacitinib. The receptors originated from a human donor with alopecia areata.

This clone was found once. For the CDR3, the DNA is TGCAGCGTTGAAGATTTGACAGGGAGTGGCTACACCTTC. Translated, it gives CSVEDLTGSGYTF. V and J are TRBV29-1 and TRBJ1-2, with 7 bases matching TRBD1. Germline V lookup: CDR1 SQVTM, CDR2 ANQGSEA. V was clipped by 0 bases and J by 7 bases; unmatched bases: 5. This CDR3 contains 13 residues.

The rearrangement uses TRBV2 and TRBJ2-3; 8 bases align to TRBD2. J was trimmed by 4 bases and V by 11 bases; bases with no gene match: 14. This CDR3 has 15 amino acids. Germline V gene lookup returns CDR1 SNHLY and CDR2 FYNNEI. In DNA form, the CDR3 reads TGTGCCGGCTCCCAGGACGTACTAGCGGCAGATACGCAGTATTTT. It translates to CAGSQDVLAADTQYF. Supplemented by reference TRBV2 and TRBJ2-3, the full variable domain reads EPEVTQTPSHQVTQMGQEVILRCVPISNHLYFYWYRQILGQKVEFLVSFYNNEISEKSEIFDDQFSVERPDGSNFTLKIRSTKLEDSAMYFCAGSQDVLAADTQYFGPGTRLTVL.

The chain has TRBV6-1 and TRBJ1-2, with D maybe TRBD1 (5 bases). The length of the CDR3 is 13 residues. V was shortened by 5 bases and J by 4 bases, with 11 bases between the two germline ends. The germline gives CDR1 MNHNS, CDR2 SASEGT. The CDR3 region has the DNA TGTGCCAGCAGTCGGGACGGGCTCTATGGCTACACCTTC. Its protein product is CASSRDGLYGYTF.

This clone was observed a handful of times. The rearrangement links TRBV10-3 to TRBJ1-2; D call uncertain. CDR1 ENHRY and CDR2 SYGVKD come from the germline V gene. The ends were cut back, 0 bases at V and 9 bases at J, with 14 bases in the middle. The CDR3 runs to 14 residues. DNA of the CDR3: TGTGCCATCAGTGAGTCGAGTAGTTCGAGTCGCTACACCTTC. Translating it yields CAISESSSSSRYTF.

The chain is built from TRBV29-1 and TRBJ1-2; D not certain. The V gene's germline CDR1 is SQVTM and CDR2 ANQGSEA. The CDR3 extends over 11 amino acids. V was pared by 8 bases and J by 7 bases, with 14 bases between. CDR3 sequence: CSHSGSSGYTF. In DNA, the CDR3 is TGCAGCCACTCAGGCAGTTCTGGCTACACCTTC. Supplemented by reference TRBV29-1 and TRBJ1-2, the full variable domain reads SAVISQKPSRDICQRGTSLTIQCQVDSQVTMMFWYRQQPGQSLTLIATANQGSEATYESGFVIDKFPISRPNLTFSTLTVSNMSPEDSSIYLCSHSGSSGYTFGSGTRLTVV.

The table lists this clone with a few counts. The chain carries TRBV6-6 and TRBJ1-1; D is uncertain. Germline assignment: CDR1 MNHNY and CDR2 SVGAGI (reference sequence). The V end was cut by 2 bases, the J end by 5 bases, with 3 bases between. This CDR3 is built from 11 residues. CDR3 loop: CASSYVTEAFF. The CDR3 region has the DNA TGTGCCAGCAGTTACGTTACTGAAGCTTTCTTT.

The CDR3 region is CASSQDDQLNEKLFF. Written as DNA, the CDR3 is TGCGCCAGCAGCCAAGATGACCAGCTTAATGAAAAACTGTTTTTT. The V and J genes are TRBV4-3 and TRBJ1-4; D ambiguous. The CDR3 length is 15 residues. V was shortened by 0 bases and J by 4 bases, with 9 bases between the two germline ends. Germline values: CDR1 LGHNA, CDR2 YSLEER.

This chain uses TRBV6-1 with TRBJ1-1, with D hard to call. Germline CDR1 reads MNHNS; CDR2 reads SASEGT. The V end lost 3 bases, the J end lost 3 bases, and 8 bases lay between the germline ends. The CDR3 is 13 residues long. In DNA, the CDR3 is TGTGCCAGCAGTGACACGATGGACACTGAAGCTTTCTTT. Translated, it gives CASSDTMDTEAFF.

There are a few counts of this clone. The chain has TRBV29-1 and TRBJ2-3, with D possibly matching TRBD1 (7 bases). Germline V lookup: CDR1 SQVTM, CDR2 ANQGSEA. The CDR3 sequence is 15 residues long. V lost 7 bases, J lost 6 bases, and 23 bases lay in between. CDR3 in amino acids: CSAGGQSPIFDTQYF. CDR3 DNA: TGCAGCGCCGGGGGACAGTCACCTATTTTTGATACGCAGTATTTT.

V gene TRBV5-6 combines with J gene TRBJ1-5; 8 bases are shared with TRBD1. J was trimmed by 7 bases and V by 4 bases; bases with no gene match: 7. CDR1 is SGHDT and CDR2 is YYEEEE in the germline V gene. This CDR3 is 14 amino acids long. CDR3 in DNA: TGTGCCAGCAGCCCCGGGACAGGAAGCCAGCCCCAGCATTTT. This encodes CASSPGTGSQPQHF. Full variable domain (rest looked up from reference TRBV5-6 and TRBJ1-5): DAGVTQSPTHLIKTRGQQVTLRCSPKSGHDTVSWYQQALGQGPQFIFQYYEEEERQRGNFPDRFSGHQFPNYSSELNVNALLLGDSALYLCASSPGTGSQPQHFGDGTRLSIL.

The sample holds a few counts of this clone. The chain carries TRBV13 and TRBJ2-3, with a weak D call TRBD1 (5 bases). The ends were cut back, 5 bases at V and 1 base at J, with 13 bases in the middle. Germline CDR1 is PRHDT and CDR2 is FYEKMQ (reference sequence). The CDR3 length is 15 residues. The CDR3 region is CASSQSRQRTDTQYF. CDR3 nucleotides: TGTGCCAGCAGCCAATCTCGACAGCGCACAGATACGCAGTATTTT.

V is TRBV9 and J is TRBJ1-2, with 7 nucleotides matching TRBD1. Germline V gene data show CDR1 as SGDLS and CDR2 as YYNGEE. V lost 3 bases to trimming and J lost 6 bases; unmatched junction nucleotides: 8. CDR3 size: 14 residues. The CDR3 DNA follows: TGTGCCAGCAGCGGGTCAGGGGGACAAGATGGCTACACCTTC. As protein: CASSGSGGQDGYTF.

J is TRBJ2-7 and V is TRBV19; D remains unclear. Germline assignment: CDR1 LNHDA and CDR2 SQIVND (reference sequence). V lost 5 bases and J lost 3, with 5 bases in between. This CDR3 is built from 11 residues. The CDR3 loop reads CASSSFYEQYF. The DNA for the CDR3 is TGTGCCAGTAGTTCTTTCTACGAGCAGTACTTC.

This clone occurred a few times. The J gene is TRBJ1-1, the V gene TRBV29-1; 7 positions agree with TRBD1. The CDR3 runs 13 residues. Germline-derived CDR1 and CDR2 are SQVTM and ANQGSEA. J lost 1 base, V lost 5 bases, and 4 bases had no gene match. The CDR3: CSVYRTGNTEAFF. CDR3 in DNA: TGCAGCGTTTATAGGACAGGGAACACTGAAGCTTTCTTT.

There are a few counts of this clone. The chain combines TRBV2 with TRBJ2-7; 12 bases are a match to TRBD1. CDR1 is SNHLY, CDR2 FYNNEI, per germline. Trimming at V came to 6 bases and at J to 5 bases, leaving 5 bases not matched to a gene. CDR3 length: 14 amino acids. Written as DNA, the CDR3 is TGTGCCAGCAGGGGACAGGGGGCTGTGAACGAGCAGTACTTC. As protein: CASRGQGAVNEQYF.

CDR3 amino acids: CSVAPRADTQYF. The CDR3 DNA sequence: TGCAGCGTTGCGCCCCGAGCGGATACGCAGTATTTT. This chain connects TRBV29-1 to TRBJ2-3; D gene unclear. The CDR3 extends over 12 amino acids. Deletions cut 4 bases from V and 6 bases from J, with 11 bases between. CDR1 SQVTM and CDR2 ANQGSEA come from the germline V gene.

This clone has a handful of counts. This sequence joins TRBV6-6 and TRBJ2-3, with TRBD2 matching over 10 bases. With 4 bases clipped from V and 3 bases from J, the junction kept 7 bases outside the gene matches. This CDR3 comprises 16 residues. Germline V lookup: CDR1 MNHNY, CDR2 SVGAGI (reference sequence). CDR3 in amino acids: CASSSQLAGGTDTQYF. CDR3 nucleotide sequence: TGTGCCAGCAGTTCGCAATTAGCGGGGGGAACAGATACGCAGTATTTT.

The chain employs TRBV29-1 and TRBJ1-2, with D possibly being TRBD1 (5 bases). The germline V gene encodes CDR1 SQVTM and CDR2 ANQGSEA. The V and J ends lost 6 bases and 4 bases respectively, with 24 bases between them. The CDR3 runs 16 residues. The CDR3 bases are TGCAGCGTGTGGGGAATGGGGCAGCAGCAGATCTATGGCTACACCTTC. Translated, it gives CSVWGMGQQQIYGYTF.

This clone was seen a few times. This chain joins TRBV11-2 and TRBJ1-6; 7 bases fit TRBD1. The CDR3 extends over 13 amino acids. CDR1 is SGHAT, CDR2 FQNNGV, per germline. J gave up 5 bases and V 6 bases, and 1 base lay outside the gene matches. CDR3 nucleotide sequence: TGTGCCAGCAGGGGACAGAATAATTCACCCCTCCACTTT. Residues: CASRGQNNSPLHF.

This clone occurred once. The chain couples TRBV25-1 to TRBJ2-5, with a tentative D call TRBD2 (5 bases). V gave up 1 base and J gave up 2 bases, with 8 bases separating them. CDR1 MGHDK and CDR2 SYGVNS come from the germline V gene. This CDR3 is built from 14 residues. CDR3 sequence reads: CASSESDFQETQYF. The CDR3 DNA is TGTGCCAGCAGTGAATCGGACTTTCAAGAGACCCAGTACTTC. The full variable domain, in which reference TRBV25-1 and TRBJ2-5 provide the parts outside the CDR3, is EADIYQTPRYLVIGTGKKITLECSQTMGHDKMYWYQQDPGMELHLIHYSYGVNSTEKGDLSSESTVSRIRTEHFPLTLESARPSHTSQYLCASSESDFQETQYFGPGTRLLVL.

The chain uses TRBV12-2 and TRBJ1-2; whether TRBD1, the table's D call, matches the DNA was not checked. TRBV12-2 is an annotated pseudogene. CDR3 length: 14 residues. CDR3 in amino acids: CASRQGITDYGYTF. CDR3 in DNA: TGTGCAAGCCGTCAGGGAATAACAGACTATGGCTACACCTTC.

Only a few counts were recorded for this clone. This sequence joins TRBV29-1 and TRBJ2-1; 9 positions match TRBD1. Germline trimming cut 8 bases from V and 4 bases from J; bases unmatched to any gene: 6. The length of the CDR3 is 13 residues. Germline V gene data show CDR1 as SQVTM and CDR2 as ANQGSEA. CDR3 region: CSSGTGYYNEQFF. CDR3 DNA sequence: TGCAGCTCCGGGACAGGGTATTACAATGAGCAGTTCTTC.

The chain joins TRBV27 to TRBJ1-1, with D possibly TRBD1 on 6 matching bases. The CDR3 sequence is 14 residues long. V lost 8 bases and J lost 6, with 19 bases in between. Per the germline V gene, CDR1 is MNHEY and CDR2 is SMNVEV (reference sequence). CDR3 amino acids: CASVLRGGLAEAFF. The CDR3 bases are TGTGCCAGCGTCCTTAGGGGGGGGCTAGCTGAAGCTTTCTTT.